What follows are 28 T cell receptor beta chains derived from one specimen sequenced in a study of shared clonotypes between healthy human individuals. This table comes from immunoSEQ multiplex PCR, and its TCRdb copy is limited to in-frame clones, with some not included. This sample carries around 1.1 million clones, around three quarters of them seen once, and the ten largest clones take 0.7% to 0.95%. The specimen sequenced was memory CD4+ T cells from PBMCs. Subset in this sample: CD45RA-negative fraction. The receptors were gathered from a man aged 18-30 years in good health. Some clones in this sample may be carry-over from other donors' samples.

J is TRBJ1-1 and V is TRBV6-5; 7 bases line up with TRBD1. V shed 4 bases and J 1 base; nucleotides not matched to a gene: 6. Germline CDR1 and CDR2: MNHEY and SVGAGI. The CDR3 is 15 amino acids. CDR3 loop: CASSWTGKGNTEAFF. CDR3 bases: TGTGCCAGCAGTTGGACAGGAAAAGGGAACACTGAAGCTTTCTTT.

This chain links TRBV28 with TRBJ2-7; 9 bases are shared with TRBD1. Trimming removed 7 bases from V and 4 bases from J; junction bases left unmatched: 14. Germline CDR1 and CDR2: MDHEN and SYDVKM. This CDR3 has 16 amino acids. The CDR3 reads CASTPAPGTGPYEQYF. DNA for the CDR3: TGTGCCAGCACTCCGGCTCCCGGGACAGGGCCTTACGAGCAGTACTTC.

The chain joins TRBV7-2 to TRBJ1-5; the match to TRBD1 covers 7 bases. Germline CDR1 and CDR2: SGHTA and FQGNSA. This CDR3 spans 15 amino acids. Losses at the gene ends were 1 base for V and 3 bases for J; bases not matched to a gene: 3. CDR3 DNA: TGTGCCAGCAGCTTAGACAGGGGACACAATCAGCCCCAGCATTTT. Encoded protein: CASSLDRGHNQPQHF.

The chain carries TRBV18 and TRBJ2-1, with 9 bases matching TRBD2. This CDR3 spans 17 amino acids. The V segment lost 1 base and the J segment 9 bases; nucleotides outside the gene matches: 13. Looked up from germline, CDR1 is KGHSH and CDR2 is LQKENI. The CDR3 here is CASSPLAGGVGLAEQFF. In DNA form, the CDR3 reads TGTGCCAGCTCACCACTTGCGGGAGGGGTTGGACTTGCTGAGCAGTTCTTC.

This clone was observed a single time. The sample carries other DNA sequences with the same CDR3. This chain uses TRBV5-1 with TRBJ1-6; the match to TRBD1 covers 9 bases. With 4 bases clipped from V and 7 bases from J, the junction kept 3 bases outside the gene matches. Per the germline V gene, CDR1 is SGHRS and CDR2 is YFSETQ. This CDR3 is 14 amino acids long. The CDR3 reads CASSPGQGNSPLHF. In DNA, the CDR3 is TGCGCCAGCAGCCCGGGACAGGGAAATTCACCCCTCCACTTT.

CDR3 sequence reads: CASSLDITGSRYF. CDR3 in DNA: TGCGCCAGCAGCTTGGACATAACGGGATCCCGATACTTC. The rearrangement links TRBV5-1 to TRBJ2-5; perhaps TRBD2 as D (5 bases). Germline V lookup: CDR1 SGHRS, CDR2 YFSETQ. This CDR3 spans 13 amino acids. Trimming shortened V by 0 bases and J by 14 bases, and 17 bases separated the two germline ends.

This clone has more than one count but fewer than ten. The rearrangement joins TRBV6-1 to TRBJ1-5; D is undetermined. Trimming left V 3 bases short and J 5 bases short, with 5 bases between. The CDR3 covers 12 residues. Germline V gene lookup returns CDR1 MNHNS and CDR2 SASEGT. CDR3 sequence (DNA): TGTGCCAGCAGTGACGGTTATCAGCCCCAGCATTTT. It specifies CASSDGYQPQHF.

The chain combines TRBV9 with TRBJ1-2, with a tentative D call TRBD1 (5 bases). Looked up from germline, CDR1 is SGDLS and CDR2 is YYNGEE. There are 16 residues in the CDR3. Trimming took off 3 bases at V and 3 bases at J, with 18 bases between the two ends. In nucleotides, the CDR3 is TGTGCCAGCAGCGGAGGGTGGGGCCACCTAGACTATGGCTACACCTTC. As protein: CASSGGWGHLDYGYTF.

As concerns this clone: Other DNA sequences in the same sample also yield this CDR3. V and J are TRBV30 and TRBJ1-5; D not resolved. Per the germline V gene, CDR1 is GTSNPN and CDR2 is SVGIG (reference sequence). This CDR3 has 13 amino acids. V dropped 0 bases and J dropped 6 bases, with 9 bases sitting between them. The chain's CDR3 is CAWSVQEGQPQHF. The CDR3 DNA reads TGTGCCTGGAGTGTACAAGAAGGTCAGCCCCAGCATTTT.

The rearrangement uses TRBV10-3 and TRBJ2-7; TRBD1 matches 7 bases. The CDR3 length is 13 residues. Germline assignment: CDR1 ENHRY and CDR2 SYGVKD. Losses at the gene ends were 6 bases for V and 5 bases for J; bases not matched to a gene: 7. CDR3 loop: CAIRPTGIDEQYF. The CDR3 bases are TGTGCCATCAGACCGACAGGGATCGACGAGCAGTACTTC.

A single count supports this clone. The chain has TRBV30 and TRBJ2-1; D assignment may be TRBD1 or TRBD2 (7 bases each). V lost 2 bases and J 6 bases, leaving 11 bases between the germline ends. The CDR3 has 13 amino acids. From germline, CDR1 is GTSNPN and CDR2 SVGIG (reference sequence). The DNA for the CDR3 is TGTGCCTGGAGTACAGGGGAGGGCAATGAGCAGTTCTTC. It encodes CAWSTGEGNEQFF.

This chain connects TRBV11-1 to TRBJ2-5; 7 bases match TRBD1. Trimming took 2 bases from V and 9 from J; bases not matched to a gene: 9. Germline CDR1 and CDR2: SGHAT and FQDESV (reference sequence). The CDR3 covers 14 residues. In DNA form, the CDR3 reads TGTGCCAGCAGCTTATTTCAGGGGGTTGAGGCCCAGTACTTC. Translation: CASSLFQGVEAQYF.

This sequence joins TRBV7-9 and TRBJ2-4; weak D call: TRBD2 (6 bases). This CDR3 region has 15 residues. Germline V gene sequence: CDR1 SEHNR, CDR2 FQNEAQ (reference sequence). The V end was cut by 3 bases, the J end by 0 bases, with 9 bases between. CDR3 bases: TGTGCCAGCAGCTTTAGCGGTCTAGCCAAAAACATTCAGTACTTC. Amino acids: CASSFSGLAKNIQYF.

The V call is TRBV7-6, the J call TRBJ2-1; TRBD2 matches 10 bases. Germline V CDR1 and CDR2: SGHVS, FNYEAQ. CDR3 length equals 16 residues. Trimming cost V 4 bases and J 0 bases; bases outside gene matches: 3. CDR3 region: CASSSIAGGSYNEQFF. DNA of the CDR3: TGTGCCAGCAGCTCCATAGCGGGAGGCTCCTACAATGAGCAGTTCTTC.

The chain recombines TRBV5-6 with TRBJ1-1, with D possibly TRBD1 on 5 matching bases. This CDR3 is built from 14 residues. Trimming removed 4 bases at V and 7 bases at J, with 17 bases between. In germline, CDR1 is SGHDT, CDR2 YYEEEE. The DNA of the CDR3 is TGTGCCAGCAGCATGGGGCTGGGGTTGGGTGAAGCTTTCTTT. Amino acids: CASSMGLGLGEAFF.

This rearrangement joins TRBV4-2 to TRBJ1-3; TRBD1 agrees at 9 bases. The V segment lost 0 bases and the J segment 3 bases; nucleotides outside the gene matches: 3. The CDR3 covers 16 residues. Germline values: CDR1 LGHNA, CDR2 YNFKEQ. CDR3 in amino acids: CASSQEGQGYGNTIYF. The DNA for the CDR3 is TGTGCCAGCAGCCAAGAGGGACAGGGATATGGAAACACCATATATTTT.

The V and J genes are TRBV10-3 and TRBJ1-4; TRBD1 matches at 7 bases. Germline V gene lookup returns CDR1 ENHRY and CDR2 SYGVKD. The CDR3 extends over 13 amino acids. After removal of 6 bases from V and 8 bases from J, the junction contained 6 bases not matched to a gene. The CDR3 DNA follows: TGTGCCATCAGCCGGGACAGCGAGGAAAAACTGTTTTTT. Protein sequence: CAISRDSEEKLFF.

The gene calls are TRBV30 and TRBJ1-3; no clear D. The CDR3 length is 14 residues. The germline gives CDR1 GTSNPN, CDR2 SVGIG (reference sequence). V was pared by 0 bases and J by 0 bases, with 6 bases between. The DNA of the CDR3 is TGTGCCTGGAGTGTAGGGAACTCTGGAAACACCATATATTTT. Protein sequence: CAWSVGNSGNTIYF.

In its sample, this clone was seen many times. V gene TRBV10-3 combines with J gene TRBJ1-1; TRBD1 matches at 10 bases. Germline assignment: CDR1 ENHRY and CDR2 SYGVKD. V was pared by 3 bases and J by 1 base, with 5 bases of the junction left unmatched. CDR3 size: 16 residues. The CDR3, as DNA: TGTGCCATCAGTGATTTTCGACAGGGGGCGAACACTGAAGCTTTCTTT. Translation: CAISDFRQGANTEAFF.

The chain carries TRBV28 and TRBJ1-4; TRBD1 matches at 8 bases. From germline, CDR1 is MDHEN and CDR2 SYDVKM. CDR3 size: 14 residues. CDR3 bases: TGTGCGACAATGGGGGGACAGGTGAATGAAAAACTGTTTTTT. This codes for CATMGGQVNEKLFF.

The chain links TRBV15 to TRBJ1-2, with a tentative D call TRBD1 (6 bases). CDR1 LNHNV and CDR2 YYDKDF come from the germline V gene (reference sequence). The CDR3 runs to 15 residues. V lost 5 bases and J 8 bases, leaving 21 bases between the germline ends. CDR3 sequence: CATSGPGDTYWGYTF. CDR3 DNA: TGTGCCACCAGCGGCCCCGGGGACACCTACTGGGGCTACACCTTC. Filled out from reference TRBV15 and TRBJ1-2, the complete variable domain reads DAMVIQNPRYQVTQFGKPVTLSCSQTLNHNVMYWYQQKSSQAPKLLFHYYDKDFNNEADTPDNFQSRRPNTSFCFLDIRSPGLGDTAMYLCATSGPGDTYWGYTFGSGTRLTVV.

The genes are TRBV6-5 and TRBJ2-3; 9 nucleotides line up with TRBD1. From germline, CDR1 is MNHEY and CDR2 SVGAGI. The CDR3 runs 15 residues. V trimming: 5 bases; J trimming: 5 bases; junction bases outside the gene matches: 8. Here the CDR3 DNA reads TGTGCCAGCAGTCTAAATGGACAGGGGAAAGATACGCAGTATTTT. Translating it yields CASSLNGQGKDTQYF.

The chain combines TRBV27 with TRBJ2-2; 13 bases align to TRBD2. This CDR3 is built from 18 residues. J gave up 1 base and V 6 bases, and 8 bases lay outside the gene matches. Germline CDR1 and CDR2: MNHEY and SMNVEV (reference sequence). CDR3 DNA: TGTGCCAGCAGCCGCGGACTAGCGGGAGTCGGGAACACCGGGGAGCTGTTTTTT. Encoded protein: CASSRGLAGVGNTGELFF.

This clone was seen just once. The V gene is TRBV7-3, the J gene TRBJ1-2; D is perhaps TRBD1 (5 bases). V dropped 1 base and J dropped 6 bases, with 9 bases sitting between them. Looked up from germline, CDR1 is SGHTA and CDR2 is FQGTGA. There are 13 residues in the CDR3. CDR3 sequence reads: CASSLRGEDGYTF. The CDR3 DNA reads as TGTGCCAGCAGCTTAAGGGGGGAAGATGGCTACACCTTC.

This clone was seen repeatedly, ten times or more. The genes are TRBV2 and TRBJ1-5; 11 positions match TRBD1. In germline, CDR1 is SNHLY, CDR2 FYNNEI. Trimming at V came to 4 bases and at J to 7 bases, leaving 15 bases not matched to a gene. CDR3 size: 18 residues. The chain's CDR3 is CASSVVRGQGAPGQPQHF. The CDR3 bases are TGTGCCAGCAGTGTCGTCCGAGGACAGGGGGCGCCTGGACAGCCCCAGCATTTT.

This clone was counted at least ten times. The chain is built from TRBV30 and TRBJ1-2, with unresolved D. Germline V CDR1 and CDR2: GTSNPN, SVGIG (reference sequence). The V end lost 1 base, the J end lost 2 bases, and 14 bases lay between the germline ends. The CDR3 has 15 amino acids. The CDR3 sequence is CAWSAPNSRNYGYTF. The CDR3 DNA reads TGTGCCTGGAGTGCCCCCAACTCTAGGAACTATGGCTACACCTTC.

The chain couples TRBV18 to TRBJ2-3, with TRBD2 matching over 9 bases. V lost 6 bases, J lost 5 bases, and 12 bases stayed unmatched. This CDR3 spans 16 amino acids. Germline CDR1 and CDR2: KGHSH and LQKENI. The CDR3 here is CASSPRLAEKGDTQYF. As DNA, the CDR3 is TGTGCCAGCTCGCCTCGACTAGCGGAGAAGGGAGATACGCAGTATTTT.

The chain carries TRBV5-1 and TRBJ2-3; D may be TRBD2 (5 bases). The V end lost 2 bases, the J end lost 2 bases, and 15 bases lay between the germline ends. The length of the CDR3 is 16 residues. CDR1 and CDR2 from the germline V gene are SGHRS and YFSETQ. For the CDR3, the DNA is TGCGCCAGCAGCTTACCCTCGACGGGAACCACAGATACGCAGTATTTT. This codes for CASSLPSTGTTDTQYF.